What follows describes a single T cell receptor beta chain. This sample stems from a study of control samples from healthy donors and cancer patients. CDR1 and CDR2 (germline): SNHLY, FYNNEI. V was clipped by 8 bases and J by 2 bases, with 15 bases between them. The CDR3 sequence is 14 residues long. Here immunoSEQ multiplex PCR was the method, and the copy in TCRdb shows in-frame clones only, minus some. The data show around 170,000 clones, 80% to 95% seen once. This receptor was taken from a woman aged 25 to 45 in good health. This chain uses TRBV2 with TRBJ1-2, with TRBD1 as a possible D gene (5 bases). Sequenced: blood. The DNA of the CDR3 is TGTGCCAGCGTAGGAGACAGCTCGAACTATGGCTACACCTTC. This translates into CASVGDSSNYGYTF.